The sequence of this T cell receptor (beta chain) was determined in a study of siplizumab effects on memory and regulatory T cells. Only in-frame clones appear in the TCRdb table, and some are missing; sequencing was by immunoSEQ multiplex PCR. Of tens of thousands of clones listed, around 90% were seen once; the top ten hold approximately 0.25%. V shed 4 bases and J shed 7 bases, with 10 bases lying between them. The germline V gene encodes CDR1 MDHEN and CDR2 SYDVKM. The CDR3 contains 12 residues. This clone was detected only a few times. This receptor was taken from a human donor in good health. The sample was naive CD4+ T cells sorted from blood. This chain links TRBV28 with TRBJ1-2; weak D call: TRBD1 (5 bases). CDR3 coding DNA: TGTGCCAGCAGTTCCCAGGGTGGTGGCTACACCTTC. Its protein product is CASSSQGGGYTF.